This T cell receptor (beta chain) appears in the sequencing data of a study of blood T cell repertoires in COVID-19. Study information: Sites across the United States, Italy and Spain contributed samples from acute and convalescent COVID-19.

Germline assignment: CDR1 LGHNT and CDR2 FRNRAP. The CDR3 length is 16 residues. Trimming cost V 1 base and J 6 bases; bases outside gene matches: 7. Participant age was about 18 to 89 years, and participants resided in roughly 24 US areas. Clinical history reported by participants formed the basis on which cohorts were assigned. Original handling: It was from reference gene primer amplification that nucleated cell counts were estimated. The protocol was immunoSEQ multiplex PCR, while the TCRdb copy is restricted to in-frame clones and leaves out a portion. The V and J calls and clone size come from that table; D and trimming were worked out from the DNA. Of around 330,000 clones in the sample, approximately 90% were seen once. The table lists this clone with a count of one.

The TCR sequence derives from a woman aged 40 to 50 who had recovered from COVID-19. The source material was PBMCs or T cells enriched from blood (not recorded which). The chain recombines TRBV12-5 with TRBJ2-7; TRBD2 matches 12 bases. The CDR3 DNA reads as TGTGCTAGTGGTTTGGGTCGGACTAGCGGGACCCTCGAGCAGTACTTC. Translating gives CASGLGRTSGTLEQYF.